The 28 T cell receptor beta chains given below trace back to one sample, sequenced in a study of blood T cell repertoires in COVID-19. This table comes from immunoSEQ multiplex PCR, and its TCRdb copy is limited to in-frame clones, with some not included. The sample consists of 200,000 to 300,000 clones, around 85% of them appearing once. Sequenced material: peripheral blood. Receptors originate from a man older than 75 with acute or convalescent COVID-19.

This clone was seen a handful of times. The V call is TRBV5-1, the J call TRBJ1-3; 7 bases fit TRBD1. Per germline, CDR1 SGHRS and CDR2 YFSETQ. This CDR3 has 18 residues. The V and J ends lost 4 bases and 3 bases, in that order; junction bases with no gene match: 16. Here the CDR3 DNA reads TGCGCCAGCAGCCCCCAGCTACCTGGCAGGGGGAGTGGAAACACCATATATTTT. It translates to CASSPQLPGRGSGNTIYF.

Notes on this clone: This sample also contains other DNA sequences that code for the same CDR3. The chain carries TRBV5-1 and TRBJ2-5, with TRBD1 matching 9 bases. There are 14 residues in the CDR3. The germline V gene encodes CDR1 SGHRS and CDR2 YFSETQ. V lost 2 bases to trimming and J lost 2 bases; unmatched junction nucleotides: 1. The CDR3 DNA follows: TGCGCCAGCAGCTTTGGACAGGGGCAAGAGACCCAGTACTTC. It encodes CASSFGQGQETQYF.

The chain combines TRBV11-2 with TRBJ1-2, with D possibly TRBD1 on 6 matching bases. V gave up 5 bases and J gave up 8 bases, with 15 bases separating them. The length of the CDR3 is 13 residues. CDR1 and CDR2 (germline): SGHAT, FQNNGV. CDR3 sequence (DNA): TGTGCCAGCAGCCTTGACAGGACGGGCGGCTACACCTTC. Translating gives CASSLDRTGGYTF.

This clone was observed a single time. The chain combines TRBV19 with TRBJ1-1; perhaps TRBD1 as D (6 bases). The CDR3 length is 14 residues. Trimming pared 6 bases from V and 1 base from J, leaving 12 bases between. Germline V gene lookup returns CDR1 LNHDA and CDR2 SQIVND (reference sequence). The CDR3 nucleotides are TGTGCCAGTAGCCCAAGGGGGGGGAACACTGAAGCTTTCTTT. Translating it yields CASSPRGGNTEAFF.

V usage is TRBV5-1 and J usage is TRBJ2-7, with a tentative D call TRBD1 (6 bases). The CDR3 consists of 14 residues. V lost 3 bases, J lost 5 bases, and 15 bases lay in between. Germline CDR1 is SGHRS and CDR2 is YFSETQ. The DNA for the CDR3 is TGCGCCAGCAGCTCCCTAATGGGACAAAACGAGCAGTACTTC. Translated: CASSSLMGQNEQYF.

The rearrangement uses TRBV10-1 and TRBJ2-7, with TRBD1 matching over 8 bases. The CDR3 totals 15 residues. The ends lost 2 bases at V and 4 bases at J; junction bases unmatched: 7. Germline lookup yields CDR1 WNHNN and CDR2 SYGVQD (reference sequence). This CDR3 is CASSERQGLCYEQYF. The CDR3 nucleotides read TGCGCCAGCAGTGAGCGACAGGGGCTCTGTTACGAGCAGTACTTC.

DNA for the CDR3: TGTGCCAGTACAGGTCCCCCCGGGGACTACCGAGAGACCCAGTACTTC. It codes for CASTGPPGDYRETQYF. The chain has TRBV19 and TRBJ2-5; 7 bases align to TRBD2. Germline V gene data show CDR1 as LNHDA and CDR2 as SQIVND (reference sequence). The V and J ends lost 7 bases and 4 bases, in that order; junction bases with no gene match: 15. This CDR3 is built from 16 residues.

The CDR3 loop reads CASSPTGGSNQPQHF. As DNA, the CDR3 is TGTGCCAGCTCCCCGACAGGGGGTAGCAATCAGCCCCAGCATTTT. The chain links TRBV18 to TRBJ1-5; 9 bases fit TRBD1. Germline V gene data show CDR1 as KGHSH and CDR2 as LQKENI. The CDR3 is 15 amino acids. Germline trimming cut 6 bases from V and 0 bases from J; bases unmatched to any gene: 3.

This clone was recorded only once. The gene calls are TRBV27 and TRBJ2-7; tentative D call: TRBD2 (6 bases). This CDR3 spans 11 amino acids. Trimming left V 3 bases short and J 7 bases short, with 7 bases between. CDR1 is MNHEY, CDR2 SMNVEV, per germline (reference sequence). The chain's CDR3 is CASSFGGEQYF. The CDR3 DNA follows: TGTGCCAGCAGTTTTGGGGGGGAGCAGTACTTC.

The chain uses TRBV5-1 and TRBJ1-3, with unresolved D. Germline assignment: CDR1 SGHRS and CDR2 YFSETQ. V lost 0 bases and J lost 4, with 8 bases in between. There are 14 residues in the CDR3. CDR3 sequence: CASSLAHYGNTIYF. The CDR3 DNA reads TGCGCCAGCAGCTTGGCGCACTACGGAAACACCATATATTTT.

The chain uses TRBV24-1 and TRBJ1-1; TRBD1 matches at 7 bases. The CDR3 has 17 residues. Losses at the gene ends were 3 bases for V and 2 bases for J; bases not matched to a gene: 11. CDR1 KGHDR and CDR2 SFDVKD come from the germline V gene. Here the CDR3 reads CATSDPPGTDSNTEAFF. The DNA of the CDR3 is TGTGCCACCAGTGATCCCCCCGGGACAGACTCTAACACTGAAGCTTTCTTT.

Points on this clone: Other DNA sequences from this sample encode an identical CDR3 as well. The J gene is TRBJ1-5, the V gene TRBV19; 8 positions agree with TRBD1. V lost 10 bases and J lost 6; bases outside the gene matches: 8. CDR1 is LNHDA and CDR2 is SQIVND in the germline V gene (reference sequence). This CDR3 has 13 residues. CDR3 in amino acids: CATEDRAGQPQHF. The CDR3 nucleotides read TGTGCCACCGAGGACAGGGCAGGTCAGCCCCAGCATTTT.

This sequence joins TRBV19 and TRBJ1-3; D is undetermined. Deletions cut 3 bases from V and 0 bases from J, with 12 bases between. This CDR3 has 16 residues. Germline CDR1 is LNHDA and CDR2 is SQIVND (reference sequence). The CDR3, as DNA: TGTGCCAGTAGTATCCACGGACTGGACTCTGGAAACACCATATATTTT. Its translation is CASSIHGLDSGNTIYF.

CDR3 amino acids: CASSRVGGGTGNTIYF. In DNA form, the CDR3 reads TGTGCCAGCAGCCGAGTCGGGGGGGGAACTGGAAACACCATATATTTT. The chain couples TRBV7-8 to TRBJ1-3; a possible D gene is TRBD1 (5 bases). The CDR3 length is 16 residues. Per germline, CDR1 SGHVS and CDR2 FQNEAQ. V shed 5 bases and J shed 2 bases, with 16 bases lying between them.

CDR3 in DNA: TGTGCCAGCAGTCCCCGGGGGAGGGTTCATCAGCCCCAGCATTTT. Translating it yields CASSPRGRVHQPQHF. The chain uses TRBV28 and TRBJ1-5; tentatively, D is TRBD1 (5 bases). In germline, CDR1 is MDHEN, CDR2 SYDVKM. The CDR3 spans 15 residues. V lost 5 bases, J lost 5 bases, and 16 bases lay in between.

This clone was seen a single time. This chain connects TRBV2 to TRBJ1-2; no clear D gene. The CDR3 runs to 13 residues. V was shortened by 6 bases and J by 5 bases, with 13 bases between the two germline ends. Germline CDR1 SNHLY, CDR2 FYNNEI. CDR3 amino acids: CASSQKRDYGYTF. CDR3 sequence (DNA): TGTGCCAGCAGCCAAAAGCGGGATTATGGCTACACCTTC.

This clone showed up just once. The CDR3 bases are TGTGCCAGCAGCCGAGCGGGGCCTAGCACAGATACGCAGTATTTT. This sequence encodes CASSRAGPSTDTQYF. The chain uses TRBV7-8 and TRBJ2-3, with 7 positions matching TRBD2. Germline V gene data show CDR1 as SGHVS and CDR2 as FQNEAQ. Trimming removed 5 bases from V and 0 bases from J; junction bases left unmatched: 5. The CDR3 is 15 residues long.

V is TRBV10-3 and J is TRBJ2-3; 7 bases align to TRBD2. Trimming removed 1 base from V and 0 bases from J; junction bases left unmatched: 1. Per the germline V gene, CDR1 is ENHRY and CDR2 is SYGVKD. The length of the CDR3 is 15 residues. The CDR3 here is CAISEFSGSTDTQYF. CDR3 DNA: TGTGCCATCAGTGAGTTTAGCGGGAGCACAGATACGCAGTATTTT.

The chain recombines TRBV9 with TRBJ2-1; 11 nucleotides agree with TRBD2. Per germline, CDR1 SGDLS and CDR2 YYNGEE. CDR3 length: 17 residues. The V segment lost 2 bases and the J segment 6 bases; nucleotides outside the gene matches: 10. The CDR3 DNA follows: TGTGCCAGCAGCGTCCTACCCACTAGCGGGAGTTCCAATGAGCAGTTCTTC. It is translated as CASSVLPTSGSSNEQFF.

This clone appeared once. The chain carries TRBV5-1 and TRBJ2-1; D is uncertain. CDR1 is SGHRS, CDR2 YFSETQ, per germline. Trimming removed 0 bases from V and 7 bases from J, with 11 bases in between. The CDR3 contains 14 residues. The CDR3 loop reads CASSLEVASNEQFF. DNA for the CDR3: TGCGCCAGCAGCTTGGAGGTAGCCTCAAATGAGCAGTTCTTC.

This clone was seen only once. This sequence joins TRBV5-4 and TRBJ1-6; D is unclear. This CDR3 contains 16 residues. Germline CDR1 and CDR2: SGHNT and YYREEE (reference sequence). Trimming left V 0 bases short and J 6 bases short, with 13 bases between. CDR3 DNA: TGTGCCAGCAGCTTGGCCACACCCAATTTTAATTCACCCCTCCACTTT. This codes for CASSLATPNFNSPLHF.

This clone was picked up a small number of times. The rearrangement joins TRBV24-1 to TRBJ2-1, with 14 nucleotides matching TRBD2. From germline, CDR1 is KGHDR and CDR2 SFDVKD. Trimming at V came to 7 bases and at J to 10 bases, leaving 11 bases not matched to a gene. This CDR3 comprises 16 residues. CDR3 nucleotide sequence: TGTGCCACCAGCCCATCCGGGACTAGCGGGAGCAAGGAGCAGTTCTTC. This sequence encodes CATSPSGTSGSKEQFF.

The rearrangement links TRBV11-2 to TRBJ2-4; D gene uncertain. V was cut by 1 base and J by 0 bases, with 10 bases left in between. This CDR3 has 16 residues. Germline V gives CDR1 SGHAT, CDR2 FQNNGV. CDR3 DNA sequence: TGTGCCAGCAGCTTAGTAGCTGAAATAGCCAAAAACATTCAGTACTTC. It translates to CASSLVAEIAKNIQYF.

The chain is built from TRBV11-2 and TRBJ2-7; D is perhaps TRBD1 (6 bases). Germline V gene data show CDR1 as SGHAT and CDR2 as FQNNGV. Deletions cut 0 bases from V and 0 bases from J, with 6 bases between. The CDR3 extends over 14 amino acids. The CDR3 region has the DNA TGTGCCAGCAGCTTAGACAGGGGCTCCTACGAGCAGTACTTC. This codes for CASSLDRGSYEQYF.

This chain joins TRBV18 and TRBJ2-7, with 11 positions matching TRBD1. CDR1 and CDR2 (germline): KGHSH, LQKENI. V lost 5 bases and J lost 7; bases outside the gene matches: 4. This CDR3 has 13 amino acids. The CDR3 nucleotides are TGTGCCAGCTCAGGACAGGGGGCGGGAGAGCAGTACTTC. Translated, it gives CASSGQGAGEQYF.

The chain couples TRBV27 to TRBJ2-3, with 9 bases lining up with TRBD1. The trim removed 8 bases at V and 2 bases at J, leaving 5 bases unmatched. The CDR3 contains 14 residues. Germline V gene sequence: CDR1 MNHEY, CDR2 SMNVEV (reference sequence). CDR3 DNA sequence: TGTGCCAGCCGCGACAGGGGGTACACAGATACGCAGTATTTT. This sequence encodes CASRDRGYTDTQYF.

The CDR3 region is CASKTGPTDTQYF. As DNA, the CDR3 is TGTGCCAGTAAGACAGGGCCTACAGATACGCAGTATTTT. The V and J genes are TRBV19 and TRBJ2-3, with TRBD1 identical over 7 bases. The V gene end was trimmed by 7 bases and the J gene end by 3 bases; junction bases not matched to a gene: 4. The CDR3 length is 13 residues. The germline gives CDR1 LNHDA, CDR2 SQIVND (reference sequence).

The rearrangement uses TRBV3-1 (or the pseudogene TRBV3-2) and TRBJ1-1; TRBD1 matches at 7 bases. CDR1 LGHDT and CDR2 YNNKEL come from the germline V gene (reference sequence). The CDR3 is made up of 14 amino acids. V lost 4 bases and J lost 4; bases outside the gene matches: 6. The CDR3 reads CASSRQGRSTEAFF. The CDR3 DNA follows: TGTGCCAGCAGCCGACAGGGAAGAAGCACTGAAGCTTTCTTT.